These 19 T cell receptor beta chains came from one sample sequenced in a study of cytomegalovirus exposure and HLA in healthy donors. PCR involved 60 Vbeta and 13 Jbeta primers. The repertoire was sequenced with immunoSEQ multiplex PCR; TCRdb's copy has only in-frame clones and lacks some. The table has 180,000 or so clones, 82% seen once. The sample consisted of PBMCs. The receptors here all came from a man aged 35-49 years in good health and CMV-seronegative.

The chain employs TRBV9 and TRBJ2-3; 7 bases agree with TRBD2. CDR1 SGDLS and CDR2 YYNGEE come from the germline V gene. The V gene end was trimmed by 0 bases and the J gene end by 9 bases; junction bases not matched to a gene: 7. CDR3 size: 14 residues. The DNA for the CDR3 is TGTGCCAGCAGCGTAGCTAATGGGGGGGACACGCAGTATTTT. Amino acid sequence: CASSVANGGDTQYF. Drawing the rest from reference TRBV9 and TRBJ2-3, the complete variable domain is DSGVTQTPKHLITATGQRVTLRCSPRSGDLSVYWYQQSLDQGLQFLIQYYNGEERAKGNILERFSAQQFPDLHSELNLSSLELGDSALYFCASSVANGGDTQYFGPGTRLTVL.

The chain couples TRBV2 to TRBJ2-7, with 10 nucleotides matching TRBD2. V lost 3 bases to trimming and J lost 3 bases; unmatched junction nucleotides: 5. CDR1 and CDR2 from the germline V gene are SNHLY and FYNNEI. This CDR3 has 15 amino acids. DNA for the CDR3: TGTGCCAGCAGTGATGTTCAGCGGGGGGGCTACGAGCAGTACTTC. Its translation: CASSDVQRGGYEQYF.

This rearrangement joins TRBV5-5 to TRBJ2-5; 8 bases fit TRBD2. The CDR3 is made up of 16 amino acids. Germline V lookup: CDR1 SGHKS, CDR2 YYEKEE (reference sequence). Trimming removed 0 bases from V and 4 bases from J; junction bases left unmatched: 8. The CDR3, as DNA: TGTGCCAGCAGCTTGGGACCGGGACTAGGCGGAGAGACCCAGTACTTC. It yields the protein CASSLGPGLGGETQYF.

The chain uses TRBV14 and TRBJ2-1, with 10 bases lining up with TRBD2. Looked up from germline, CDR1 is SGHDN and CDR2 is FVKESK. The CDR3 spans 17 residues. The V gene end was trimmed by 1 base and the J gene end by 10 bases; junction bases not matched to a gene: 13. CDR3: CASSQGLMASGGKEQFF. The CDR3 nucleotides read TGTGCCAGCAGCCAAGGGTTAATGGCTAGCGGGGGAAAAGAGCAGTTCTTC.

This clone was seen a single time. The CDR3: CACPGLGYTGELFF. The CDR3 coding sequence is TGTGCCTGCCCCGGACTAGGGTATACCGGGGAGCTGTTTTTT. The chain is built from TRBV30 and TRBJ2-2, with 7 nucleotides matching TRBD2. The CDR3 length is 14 residues. In germline, CDR1 is GTSNPN, CDR2 SVGIG (reference sequence). With 6 bases clipped from V and 5 bases from J, the junction kept 9 bases outside the gene matches. Variable domain in full (rest from reference TRBV30 and TRBJ2-2): SQTIHQWPATLVQPVGSPLSLECTVEGTSNPNLYWYRQAAGRGLQLLFYSVGIGQISSEVPQNLSASRPQDRQFILSSKKLLLSDSGFYLCACPGLGYTGELFFGEGSRLTVL.

Concerning this clone itself: At one end, the junction sequence differs from germline, possibly due to a read error. The chain has TRBV28 and TRBJ2-7; D not certain. The CDR3 has 10 residues. The germline V gene has CDR1 MDHEN and CDR2 SYDVKM. The CDR3 sequence is CATSRYEQYF. CDR3 sequence (DNA): TGTGCCACCAGTCGGTACGAGCAGTACTTC.

The rearrangement uses TRBV2 and TRBJ1-6, with D tentatively TRBD1 (6 bases). V dropped 4 bases and J dropped 8 bases, with 12 bases sitting between them. The CDR3 is 14 amino acids. Per germline, CDR1 SNHLY and CDR2 FYNNEI. CDR3 sequence (DNA): TGTGCCAGCAGTGCACAGGGTCGGGATTCACCCCTCCACTTT. Protein: CASSAQGRDSPLHF. The full variable domain, with the rest looked up from reference TRBV2 and TRBJ1-6, is EPEVTQTPSHQVTQMGQEVILRCVPISNHLYFYWYRQILGQKVEFLVSFYNNEISEKSEIFDDQFSVERPDGSNFTLKIRSTKLEDSAMYFCASSAQGRDSPLHFGNGTRLTVT.

The chain uses TRBV6-5 and TRBJ2-3; no clear D gene. Germline CDR1 and CDR2: MNHEY and SVGAGI. V lost 0 bases and J 2 bases, leaving 3 bases between the germline ends. This CDR3 is built from 13 residues. The CDR3 protein is CASSYSNTDTQYF. In DNA form, the CDR3 reads TGTGCCAGCAGTTACTCTAACACAGATACGCAGTATTTT.

This clone appeared a single time. The V call is TRBV6-1, the J call TRBJ1-1; TRBD1 might be the D (6 bases). From germline, CDR1 is MNHNS and CDR2 SASEGT. V lost 8 bases and J 4 bases, leaving 17 bases between the germline ends. The CDR3 consists of 14 residues. The CDR3 loop is CASQNRGASTEAFF. The DNA for the CDR3 is TGTGCCAGCCAAAATCGGGGGGCGAGCACTGAAGCTTTCTTT.

The chain uses TRBV4-2 and TRBJ1-1, with TRBD1 matching over 12 bases. The CDR3 consists of 17 residues. From germline, CDR1 is LGHNA and CDR2 YNFKEQ. V dropped 0 bases and J dropped 0; count of bases not matched to a gene: 2. As DNA, the CDR3 is TGTGCCAGCAGCCAAGACGGGGACAGGGGGCTGAACACTGAAGCTTTCTTT. Translating gives CASSQDGDRGLNTEAFF.

V and J are TRBV28 and TRBJ2-5; tentative D call: TRBD1 (5 bases). V was cut by 3 bases and J by 5 bases, with 19 bases left in between. The CDR3 contains 16 residues. Per the germline V gene, CDR1 is MDHEN and CDR2 is SYDVKM. Here the CDR3 DNA reads TGTGCCAGCAGTTTCGCGGACAACCTCCTTGCGGAGACCCAGTACTTC. It yields the protein CASSFADNLLAETQYF.

This clone was observed a handful of times. The V and J genes are TRBV2 and TRBJ1-3; 9 bases align to TRBD1. This CDR3 has 14 amino acids. Germline lookup yields CDR1 SNHLY and CDR2 FYNNEI. V was pared by 5 bases and J by 4 bases, with 3 bases of the junction left unmatched. This CDR3 reads CASSSGTGGNTIYF. The CDR3 DNA is TGTGCCAGCAGTTCCGGGACAGGGGGAAACACCATATATTTT.

The V gene is TRBV19, the J gene TRBJ1-5; TRBD1 matches 8 bases. V lost 2 bases, J lost 6 bases, and 9 bases stayed unmatched. Germline V gives CDR1 LNHDA, CDR2 SQIVND (reference sequence). This CDR3 is built from 16 residues. This CDR3 is CASSILQGARGQPQHF. In nucleotides, the CDR3 is TGTGCCAGTAGTATACTGCAGGGGGCGAGGGGTCAGCCCCAGCATTTT.

J is TRBJ2-3 and V is TRBV11-2; 10 bases agree with TRBD2. This CDR3 has 15 residues. V was clipped by 5 bases and J by 11 bases; unmatched bases: 13. CDR1 and CDR2 from the germline V gene are SGHAT and FQNNGV. CDR3: CASSATSGGVLQQYF. The CDR3 DNA sequence: TGTGCCAGCAGCGCAACAAGCGGGGGGGTCCTCCAGCAGTATTTT.

The chain combines TRBV7-2 with TRBJ2-7, with 9 nucleotides matching TRBD1. Germline values: CDR1 SGHTA, CDR2 FQGNSA. CDR3 length: 16 residues. With 5 bases clipped from V and 0 bases from J, the junction kept 8 bases outside the gene matches. Written as DNA, the CDR3 is TGTGCCAGCAGCCGTGGACAGGGGCGCGGCTCCTACGAGCAGTACTTC. Its translation: CASSRGQGRGSYEQYF.

The V gene is TRBV13, the J gene TRBJ1-1; D is perhaps TRBD1 (5 bases). Trimming shortened V by 6 bases and J by 0 bases, and 14 bases separated the two germline ends. There are 15 residues in the CDR3. Germline CDR1 reads PRHDT; CDR2 reads FYEKMQ (reference sequence). CDR3 sequence (DNA): TGTGCCAGCAGGTCGAAGGGGCAGATGAACACTGAAGCTTTCTTT. Protein sequence: CASRSKGQMNTEAFF. Full variable domain (remainder filled in from reference TRBV13 and TRBJ1-1): AAGVIQSPRHLIKEKRETATLKCYPIPRHDTVYWYQQGPGQDPQFLISFYEKMQSDKGSIPDRFSAQQFSDYHSELNMSSLELGDSALYFCASRSKGQMNTEAFFGQGTRLTVV.

The CDR3 here is CASSQGGLAGEYNEQFF. CDR3 nucleotides: TGTGCCAGCAGCCAAGGCGGACTAGCGGGGGAGTACAATGAGCAGTTCTTC. The chain is built from TRBV4-2 and TRBJ2-1, with 13 bases matching TRBD2. V shed 1 base, J shed 4 bases, and the junction held 4 bases outside the gene matches. The CDR3 runs 17 residues. From germline, CDR1 is LGHNA and CDR2 YNFKEQ.

The chain has TRBV4-2 and TRBJ2-7; the match to TRBD2 covers 12 bases. The CDR3 totals 16 residues. The junction had 4 bases not matched to a gene; V was cut back by 4 bases and J by 0 bases. The germline gives CDR1 LGHNA, CDR2 YNFKEQ. The CDR3 DNA reads as TGTGCCAGCAGCCCCTGGACTAGCGGGGCCTCCTACGAGCAGTACTTC. This sequence encodes CASSPWTSGASYEQYF.

The chain is built from TRBV11-2 and TRBJ2-5; TRBD1 matches 8 bases. The length of the CDR3 is 16 residues. The trim removed 3 bases at V and 2 bases at J, leaving 8 bases unmatched. The germline V gene has CDR1 SGHAT and CDR2 FQNNGV. The CDR3 region is CASSFTGGSGQETQYF. CDR3 bases: TGTGCCAGCAGCTTCACAGGGGGTTCAGGGCAAGAGACCCAGTACTTC.